A single sample gave rise to the 5 T cell receptor beta chains below, sequenced in a study of cytomegalovirus exposure and HLA in healthy donors. Primers for the PCR totalled 60 Vbeta and 13 Jbeta. Sequencing used immunoSEQ multiplex PCR; TCRdb keeps in-frame clones, though not all of them. The sample records roughly 100,000 clones, approximately 80% being singletons. Sequencing was done on a sample of PBMCs. These receptors all come from a male donor in good health and CMV-seronegative.

This rearrangement joins TRBV10-1 to TRBJ2-2; 13 nucleotides match TRBD2. Germline V CDR1 and CDR2: WNHNN, SYGVQD (reference sequence). CDR3 size: 19 residues. Unmatched junction bases numbered 9, after V lost 5 bases and J lost 0 bases. The CDR3 DNA follows: TGCGCCAGCAGTCCCTTAGGACTAGCGGGAGAAACGAACACCGGGGAGCTGTTTTTT. This sequence encodes CASSPLGLAGETNTGELFF.

This clone was observed a handful of times. The chain links TRBV7-2 to TRBJ2-5; D is unclear. Trimming pared 1 base from V and 4 bases from J, leaving 7 bases between. From germline, CDR1 is SGHTA and CDR2 FQGNSA. The length of the CDR3 is 13 residues. The CDR3 is CASSLVPRETQYF. CDR3 bases: TGTGCCAGCAGCTTAGTCCCCCGAGAGACCCAGTACTTC.

This clone appeared once. The chain combines TRBV28 with TRBJ1-1; possibly TRBD1 for D (5 bases). Germline values: CDR1 MDHEN, CDR2 SYDVKM. Trimming cost V 3 bases and J 10 bases, with 15 bases left between them. The CDR3 contains 13 residues. The CDR3 DNA sequence: TGTGCCAGCAGTTTTCGCATTACGGGGGGAGCTTTCTTT. Protein: CASSFRITGGAFF.

The chain combines TRBV6-5 with TRBJ1-2, with TRBD1 matching 9 bases. Per germline, CDR1 MNHEY and CDR2 SVGAGI. Trimming cost V 6 bases and J 4 bases; bases outside gene matches: 6. CDR3 length: 14 residues. CDR3 loop: CASSPGQGFYGYTF. As DNA, the CDR3 is TGTGCCAGCAGCCCGGGACAGGGTTTCTATGGCTACACCTTC.

This sequence joins TRBV4-2 and TRBJ2-7, with a weak D call TRBD2 (6 bases). CDR1 LGHNA and CDR2 YNFKEQ come from the germline V gene. Trimming removed 0 bases from V and 0 bases from J, with 18 bases in between. This CDR3 spans 18 amino acids. In DNA, the CDR3 is TGTGCCAGCAGCCAAGATGCGGCGGGAACTGCCCCCTCCTACGAGCAGTACTTC. Its protein is CASSQDAAGTAPSYEQYF.